Here is one T cell receptor (beta chain) with its context. Its antigen is as yet unknown. Investigators merged groups given second doses at roughly 4 or roughly 12 weeks. This specimen comes from a study of T cell responses to AZD1222 COVID-19 vaccine. Profiling relied on immunoSEQ multiplex PCR, and the TCRdb table lists in-frame clones only, not all of them. The sample consists of some 180,000 clones, roughly 91% of them appearing once. Notes on the study in general: Across the whole spike, CD4 TCRs peaked at regions 160-218 and 743-854.

The V gene's germline CDR1 is SGHVS and CDR2 FNYEAQ. The V and J ends lost 1 base and 0 bases respectively, with 15 bases between them. This CDR3 has 18 amino acids. This clonotype was sampled from an adult who received the AZD1222 COVID-19 vaccine. The sequencing here drew on peripheral blood, taken 28 days after the second AZD1222 dose. The genes are TRBV7-6 and TRBJ1-4; maybe TRBD1 (6 bases). CDR3 amino acids: CASSLGRGEISTNEKLFF. The CDR3 coding sequence is TGTGCCAGCAGCTTAGGCAGGGGCGAAATATCAACTAATGAAAAACTGTTTTTT. Looking up the rest from reference TRBV7-6 and TRBJ1-4 gives the full variable domain: GAGVSQSPRYKVTKRGQDVALRCDPISGHVSLYWYRQALGQGPEFLTYFNYEAQQDKSGLPNDRFSAERPEGSISTLTIQRTEQRDSAMYRCASSLGRGEISTNEKLFFGSGTQLSVL.